These 16 T cell receptor beta chains share one sample of origin, sequenced in a study of cytomegalovirus exposure and HLA in healthy donors. Primers included in the PCR were 60 Vbeta and 13 Jbeta primers. Clones were read by immunoSEQ multiplex PCR, and TCRdb kept only the in-frame ones, dropping some. The sample gives 100,000 to 120,000 clones, over 65% of which show up once; 13% is in the top ten. The specimen sequenced was PBMCs. The receptors derive from a man younger than 45 in good health and CMV-seropositive.

This clone has only a few counts. A far larger clone is just one base off, so this is likely a read error. The rearrangement uses TRBV5-8 and TRBJ1-1; possible D gene TRBD1, 6 bases. The germline V and J ends were trimmed by 4 bases and 7 bases, with 8 bases remaining between them. This CDR3 is 11 amino acids long. Germline V gene lookup returns CDR1 SGHTS and CDR2 YDEGEE. In nucleotides, the CDR3 is TGTGCCAGCAGCGGGGACAATGAAGCTTTCTTT. Residues: CASSGDNEAFF.

This clone showed up just a few times. The chain joins TRBV7-2 to TRBJ1-4, with 8 bases that match TRBD1. Germline CDR1 and CDR2: SGHTA and FQGNSA. V gave up 1 base and J gave up 0 bases; unmatched junction bases: 10. The CDR3 totals 19 residues. The chain's CDR3 is CASSLVGMGQVSTNEKLFF. CDR3 sequence (DNA): TGTGCCAGCAGCTTAGTCGGGATGGGACAGGTCTCAACTAATGAAAAACTGTTTTTT.

The chain combines TRBV19 with TRBJ2-1, with a tentative D call TRBD2 (6 bases). The CDR3 is 13 amino acids. Germline V gives CDR1 LNHDA, CDR2 SQIVND (reference sequence). V lost 7 bases, J lost 3 bases, and 10 bases lay in between. The CDR3 loop is CASTTGLYNEQFF. CDR3 DNA: TGTGCCAGTACCACGGGACTCTACAATGAGCAGTTCTTC. Full variable domain (missing parts from reference TRBV19 and TRBJ2-1): DGGITQSPKYLFRKEGQNVTLSCEQNLNHDAMYWYRQDPGQGLRLIYYSQIVNDFQKGDIAEGYSVSREKKESFPLTVTSAQKNPTAFYLCASTTGLYNEQFFGPGTRLTVL.

This rearrangement joins TRBV18 to TRBJ2-5, with 13 bases identical to TRBD2. The better agreement between TRBJ2-7 and the DNA end casts doubt on the J call. The CDR3 loop spans 14 amino acids. Looked up from germline, CDR1 is KGHSH and CDR2 is LQKENI. CDR3 sequence: CASSPTSGGNEQYF. The CDR3, as DNA: TGTGCCAGCTCACCGACTAGCGGGGGGAACGAGCAGTACTTC.

The J gene is TRBJ2-1, the V gene TRBV19; TRBD2 agrees at 8 bases. This CDR3 is 15 amino acids long. Per the germline V gene, CDR1 is LNHDA and CDR2 is SQIVND (reference sequence). V lost 5 bases and J lost 5; bases outside the gene matches: 8. The DNA for the CDR3 is TGTGCCAGTAGTGTCTCGGGGGGGCCTGACAATGAGCAGTTCTTC. Its protein is CASSVSGGPDNEQFF.

The table lists this clone with a few counts. The chain couples TRBV19 to TRBJ1-1; D is undetermined. Germline V CDR1 and CDR2: LNHDA, SQIVND (reference sequence). The CDR3 is made up of 12 amino acids. Deletions cut 4 bases from V and 5 bases from J, with 8 bases between. CDR3 nucleotide sequence: TGTGCCAGTAGTACCCGGTGGACTGAAGCTTTCTTT. Its protein product is CASSTRWTEAFF. The complete variable domain, with remaining parts taken from reference TRBV19 and TRBJ1-1, reads DGGITQSPKYLFRKEGQNVTLSCEQNLNHDAMYWYRQDPGQGLRLIYYSQIVNDFQKGDIAEGYSVSREKKESFPLTVTSAQKNPTAFYLCASSTRWTEAFFGQGTRLTVV.

This clone has a single count. The V gene is TRBV19, the J gene TRBJ1-4; tentative D call: TRBD1 (6 bases). V shed 9 bases and J shed 0 bases, with 14 bases lying between them. Germline lookup yields CDR1 LNHDA and CDR2 SQIVND (reference sequence). The CDR3 sequence is 15 residues long. CDR3 coding DNA: TGTGCCAGCAGAGGGGGACGATCAACTAATGAAAAACTGTTTTTT. Amino acids: CASRGGRSTNEKLFF. Looking up the rest from reference TRBV19 and TRBJ1-4 gives the full variable domain: DGGITQSPKYLFRKEGQNVTLSCEQNLNHDAMYWYRQDPGQGLRLIYYSQIVNDFQKGDIAEGYSVSREKKESFPLTVTSAQKNPTAFYLCASRGGRSTNEKLFFGSGTQLSVL.

The genes are TRBV6-5 and TRBJ2-3; D is undetermined. V lost 0 bases and J 6 bases, leaving 7 bases between the germline ends. The CDR3 runs to 13 residues. Germline V gives CDR1 MNHEY, CDR2 SVGAGI. The CDR3 DNA follows: TGTGCCAGCAGTTACTCCTTTCTGGATACGCAGTATTTT. Its protein is CASSYSFLDTQYF.

V gene TRBV19 combines with J gene TRBJ2-7, with TRBD2 matching 7 bases. J lost 2 bases, V lost 2 bases, and 6 bases had no gene match. The CDR3 spans 15 residues. CDR1 is LNHDA and CDR2 is SQIVND in the germline V gene (reference sequence). The CDR3 DNA reads TGTGCCAGTAGTATACGGCCGGGGGGTACCTACGAGCAGTACTTC. It yields the protein CASSIRPGGTYEQYF.

The rearrangement uses TRBV28 and TRBJ2-5, with 11 bases aligning to TRBD2. The V segment lost 2 bases and the J segment 4 bases; nucleotides outside the gene matches: 0. This CDR3 has 14 residues. Germline CDR1 and CDR2: MDHEN and SYDVKM. CDR3 DNA sequence: TGTGCCAGCAGTTTACTAGCGGGGGGAGAGACCCAGTACTTC. It yields the protein CASSLLAGGETQYF.

DNA of the CDR3: TGTGCCATCAGTGATGACAGGGCCACCTACGAGCAGTACTTC. Its translation: CAISDDRATYEQYF. This sequence joins TRBV10-3 and TRBJ2-7, with TRBD1 identical over 7 bases. This CDR3 is built from 14 residues. The V gene end was trimmed by 3 bases and the J gene end by 2 bases; junction bases not matched to a gene: 4. CDR1 ENHRY and CDR2 SYGVKD come from the germline V gene.

V gene TRBV28 combines with J gene TRBJ2-7; D possibly corresponds to TRBD1 (6 bases). The germline CDR1 and CDR2 sequences are MDHEN and SYDVKM. The CDR3 loop spans 15 amino acids. Trimming stripped 6 bases from V and 0 bases from J, with 15 bases between. The CDR3 DNA reads as TGTGCCAGCAGCCCGGGACATTCCTTCTCCTACGAGCAGTACTTC. This codes for CASSPGHSFSYEQYF.

This sequence joins TRBV10-3 and TRBJ1-1, with 8 bases lining up with TRBD1. Looked up from germline, CDR1 is ENHRY and CDR2 is SYGVKD. The V and J ends lost 7 bases and 4 bases, in that order; junction bases with no gene match: 8. CDR3 length: 14 residues. The CDR3 DNA follows: TGTGCCATCACCACAGGGGGGGGAGGCACTGAAGCTTTCTTT. Translated: CAITTGGGGTEAFF.

This clone has a handful of counts. This rearrangement joins TRBV4-3 to TRBJ1-2; D is uncertain. V was clipped by 0 bases and J by 9 bases, with 14 bases between them. CDR3 length: 14 amino acids. Germline lookup yields CDR1 LGHNA and CDR2 YSLEER. The CDR3 DNA is TGCGCCAGCAGCCAAGAACCTATACCTCCTAGCTACACCTTC. It is translated as CASSQEPIPPSYTF.

The rearrangement joins TRBV18 to TRBJ2-7; TRBD1 matches at 10 bases. CDR1 and CDR2 (germline): KGHSH, LQKENI. CDR3 length: 14 residues. The trim removed 6 bases at V and 1 base at J, leaving 3 bases unmatched. The CDR3: CASSRTGGSYEQYF. The CDR3 coding sequence is TGTGCCAGCTCCAGGACAGGGGGATCCTACGAGCAGTACTTC.

The rearrangement links TRBV6-6 to TRBJ2-1; 7 bases are shared with TRBD1. Per the germline V gene, CDR1 is MNHNY and CDR2 is SVGAGI (reference sequence). Trimming cost V 0 bases and J 8 bases; bases outside gene matches: 4. The CDR3 loop spans 14 amino acids. CDR3 nucleotide sequence: TGTGCCAGCAGTTACTCCAGGGGGATGGATGAGCAGTTCTTC. This gives the protein CASSYSRGMDEQFF.